The 12 T cell receptor beta chains given below trace back to one sample, sequenced in a study of response to subunit inactivated influenza vaccine. TCRdb analysed the RT-PCR reads with MiXCR anew, one entry per CDR3 protein. The data show approximately 700,000 distinct CDR3 sequences, approximately 15% seen once. This material consisted of PBMCs from blood, taken 14 days before vaccination. These receptors all stem from a man between 50 and 59 years old who received an inactivated influenza vaccine.

The chain links TRBV3-1 to TRBJ1-2; possibly TRBD1 for D (5 bases). Germline V gives CDR1 LGHDT, CDR2 YNNKEL (reference sequence). The V end was cut by 8 bases, the J end by 4 bases, with 11 bases between. This CDR3 comprises 12 residues. CDR3 loop: CASGQGTYGYTF. CDR3 coding DNA: TGTGCCAGCGGTCAGGGAACCTATGGCTACACCTTC.

The chain employs TRBV20-1 and TRBJ2-3; TRBD2 matches at 10 bases. CDR3 length: 16 amino acids. CDR1 and CDR2 (germline): DFQATT, SNEGSKA (reference sequence). The ends lost 0 bases at V and 4 bases at J; junction bases unmatched: 7. The CDR3 DNA follows: TGCAGTGCTAGAGATTGGAGCGGGGGGGCCTCAGATACGCAGTATTTT. Protein product: CSARDWSGGASDTQYF.

This clonotype turned up a few times. V is TRBV9 and J is TRBJ2-3; TRBD2 aligns across 10 bases. Trimming cost V 4 bases and J 2 bases; bases outside gene matches: 7. The length of the CDR3 is 16 residues. Germline loops: CDR1 SGDLS, CDR2 YYNGEE. DNA for the CDR3: TGTGCCAGCAGCTTTGCTAGCGGGGGCCTCACAGATACGCAGTATTTT. It encodes CASSFASGGLTDTQYF.

This clonotype was counted at least ten times. The chain employs TRBV12-3 or TRBV12-4 and TRBJ1-2; D unclear. The CDR3 has 13 residues. Trimming shortened V by 6 bases and J by 1 base, and 9 bases separated the two germline ends. The DNA of the CDR3 is TGTGCCAGCAGCCTGCGGGTTAACTATGGCTACACCTTC. Translation gives CASSLRVNYGYTF.

The chain links TRBV6-1 to TRBJ2-7; D remains unclear. V was clipped by 6 bases and J by 0 bases, with 12 bases between them. CDR3 size: 14 residues. In germline, CDR1 is MNHNS, CDR2 SASEGT. CDR3 in amino acids: CASRDGGSSYEQYF. The CDR3, as DNA: TGTGCCAGCAGGGACGGCGGCAGCTCCTACGAGCAGTACTTC.

This clonotype was seen more than once but under ten times. V gene TRBV5-1 combines with J gene TRBJ1-2, with D maybe TRBD1 (6 bases). The CDR3 extends over 16 amino acids. Per germline, CDR1 SGHRS and CDR2 YFSETQ. The germline V and J ends were trimmed by 4 bases and 3 bases, with 19 bases remaining between them. CDR3 nucleotide sequence: TGCGCCAGCAGCCCGGGGGGGGCCTCAGGGGACTATGGCTACACCTTC. Translating gives CASSPGGASGDYGYTF.

This clonotype was detected only a few times. The genes are TRBV11-1 and TRBJ2-1; 9 bases line up with TRBD2. This CDR3 contains 18 residues. The germline V gene encodes CDR1 SGHAT and CDR2 FQDESV (reference sequence). V lost 11 bases to trimming and J lost 4 bases; unmatched junction nucleotides: 21. For the CDR3, the DNA is TGTGCCGGGGGCCAAGTGGAGACTAGCGGAGCCAGGTACAATGAGCAGTTCTTC. This sequence encodes CAGGQVETSGARYNEQFF.

This clonotype was recorded a few times. The chain has TRBV7-2 and TRBJ2-3; D uncertain. Trimming removed 0 bases from V and 10 bases from J, with 11 bases in between. The CDR3 has 13 amino acids. Germline V lookup: CDR1 SGHTA, CDR2 FQGNSA. CDR3 sequence reads: CASSLAVLQAQYF. DNA of the CDR3: TGTGCCAGCAGCTTAGCGGTGCTCCAGGCGCAGTATTTT.

This clonotype was found once. This chain links TRBV13 with TRBJ2-3; tentatively, D is TRBD2 (5 bases). The CDR3 extends over 14 amino acids. Germline V gene lookup returns CDR1 PRHDT and CDR2 FYEKMQ (reference sequence). Trimming removed 1 base at V and 4 bases at J, with 9 bases between. The CDR3 coding sequence is TGTGCCAGCAGCTTAGAAGCGGCCCCAGATACGCAGTATTTT. Translating it yields CASSLEAAPDTQYF.

The V gene is TRBV5-1, the J gene TRBJ1-4; D gene ambiguous. The CDR3 totals 15 residues. Per germline, CDR1 SGHRS and CDR2 YFSETQ. Trimming stripped 2 bases from V and 5 bases from J, with 13 bases between. The CDR3 coding sequence is TGCGCCAGCAGCTTAGTTTACGGGAAGAATGAAAAACTGTTTTTT. It yields the protein CASSLVYGKNEKLFF.

A few counts support this clonotype. V usage is TRBV29-1 and J usage is TRBJ2-7; 10 bases map to TRBD1. The ends lost 7 bases at V and 4 bases at J; junction bases unmatched: 7. CDR1 SQVTM and CDR2 ANQGSEA come from the germline V gene. The CDR3 extends over 13 amino acids. Here the CDR3 DNA reads TGCAGCGCCCAGACAGGGGGCAGGTACGAGCAGTACTTC. This sequence encodes CSAQTGGRYEQYF.

The chain links TRBV18 to TRBJ2-1; a weak D match, TRBD2 (6 bases). This CDR3 is built from 20 residues. Trimming cost V 6 bases and J 0 bases, with 27 bases left between them. CDR1 and CDR2 (germline): KGHSH, LQKENI. This CDR3 reads CASSPTPGLLTQSSYNEQFF. The CDR3 DNA sequence: TGTGCCAGCTCGCCTACGCCGGGACTCCTGACACAAAGCTCCTACAATGAGCAGTTCTTC. The full variable domain, completed using reference TRBV18 and TRBJ2-1, is NAGVMQNPRHLVRRRGQEARLRCSPMKGHSHVYWYRQLPEEGLKFMVYLQKENIIDESGMPKERFSAEFPKEGPSILRIQQVVRGDSAAYFCASSPTPGLLTQSSYNEQFFGPGTRLTVL.